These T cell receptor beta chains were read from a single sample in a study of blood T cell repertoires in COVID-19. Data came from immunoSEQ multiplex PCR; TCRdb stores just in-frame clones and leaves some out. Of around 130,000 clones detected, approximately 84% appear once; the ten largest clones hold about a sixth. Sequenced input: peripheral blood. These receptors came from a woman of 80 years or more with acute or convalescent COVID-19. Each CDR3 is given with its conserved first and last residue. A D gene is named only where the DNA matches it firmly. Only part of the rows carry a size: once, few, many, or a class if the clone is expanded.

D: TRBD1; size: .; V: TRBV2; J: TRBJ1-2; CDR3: CASARGTGRPYGYTF; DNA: TGTGCCAGCGCCCGAGGGACAGGGCGCCCCTATGGCTACACCTTC
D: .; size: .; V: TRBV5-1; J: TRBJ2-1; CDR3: CASSTDSLPYNEQFF; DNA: TGCGCCAGCAGCACGGACAGTCTCCCCTACAATGAGCAGTTCTTC
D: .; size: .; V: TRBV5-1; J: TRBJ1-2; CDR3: CASSTGGSTENGYTF; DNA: TGCGCCAGCAGCACGGGGGGCAGCACTGAGAATGGCTACACCTTC
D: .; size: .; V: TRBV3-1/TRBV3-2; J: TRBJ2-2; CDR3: CASSQGTNTGELFF; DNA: TGTGCCAGCAGCCAAGGGACTAACACCGGGGAGCTGTTTTTT
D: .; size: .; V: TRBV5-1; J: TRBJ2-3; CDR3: CASSRLGAARAPDTQYF; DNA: TGCGCCAGCAGCCGCCTGGGGGCGGCGAGGGCCCCAGATACGCAGTATTTT
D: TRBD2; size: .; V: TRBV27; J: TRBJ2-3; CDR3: CASSFSGRTTDTQYF; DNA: TGTGCCAGCAGTTTTAGCGGGAGGACCACAGATACGCAGTATTTT
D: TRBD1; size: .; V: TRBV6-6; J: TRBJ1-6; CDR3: CASSLQGDNSPLHF; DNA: TGTGCCAGCAGTTTACAGGGGGATAATTCACCCCTCCACTTT
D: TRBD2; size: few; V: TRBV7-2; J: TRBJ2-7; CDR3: CASSPAPGLAYEQYF; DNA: TGTGCCAGCAGCCCTGCCCCGGGACTAGCCTACGAGCAGTACTTC
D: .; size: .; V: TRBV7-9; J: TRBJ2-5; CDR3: CASSIEYQETQYF; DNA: TGTGCCAGCAGTATAGAGTACCAAGAGACCCAGTACTTC
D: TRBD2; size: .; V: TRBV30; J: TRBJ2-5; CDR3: CAWSVGTSRYQETQYF; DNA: TGTGCCTGGAGTGTAGGGACTAGCAGGTACCAAGAGACCCAGTACTTC
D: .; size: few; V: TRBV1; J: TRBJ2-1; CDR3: CTSSHRLAGASYNEQFF; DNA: TGCACCAGCAGCCATCGACTAGCGGGAGCCTCCTACAATGAGCAGTTCTTC
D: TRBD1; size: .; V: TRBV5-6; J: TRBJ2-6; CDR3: CASSGLTGGTGANVLTF; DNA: TGTGCCAGCAGCGGGTTGACAGGGGGCACTGGGGCCAACGTCCTGACTTTC
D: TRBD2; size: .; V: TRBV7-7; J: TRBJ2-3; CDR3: CASSPSTSGSDTQYF; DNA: TGTGCCAGCAGCCCTTCGACTAGCGGGAGTGATACGCAGTATTTT
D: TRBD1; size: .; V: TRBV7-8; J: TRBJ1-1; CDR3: CASSVDRVNTEAFF; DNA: TGTGCCAGCAGCGTCGACAGGGTGAACACTGAAGCTTTCTTT
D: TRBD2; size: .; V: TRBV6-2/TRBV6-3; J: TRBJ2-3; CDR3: CASSYLIAGDTQYF; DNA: TGTGCCAGCAGTTACTTGATAGCGGGAGATACGCAGTATTTT
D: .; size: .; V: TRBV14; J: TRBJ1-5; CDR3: CASSQAQGYSNQPQHF; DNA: TGTGCCAGCAGCCAAGCACAGGGCTATAGCAATCAGCCCCAGCATTTT
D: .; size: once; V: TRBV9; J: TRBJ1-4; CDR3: CASSVGEGSNEKLFF; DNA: TGTGCCAGCAGCGTAGGGGAGGGGTCTAATGAAAAACTGTTTTTT
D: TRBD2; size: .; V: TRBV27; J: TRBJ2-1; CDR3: CASSPAPGLAGYNEQFF; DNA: TGTGCCAGCAGTCCTGCCCCGGGACTAGCGGGATACAATGAGCAGTTCTTC
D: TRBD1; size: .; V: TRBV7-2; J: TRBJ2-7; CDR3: CASSLTGQAYEQYF; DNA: TGTGCCAGCAGCCTAACGGGACAGGCCTACGAGCAGTACTTC
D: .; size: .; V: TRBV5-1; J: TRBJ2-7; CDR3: CASSLSDISYEQYF; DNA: TGCGCCAGCAGCTTGTCGGACATTTCCTACGAGCAGTACTTC
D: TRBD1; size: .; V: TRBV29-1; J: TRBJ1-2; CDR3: CSVDTGVGGYTF; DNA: TGCAGCGTAGATACAGGGGTGGGAGGCTACACCTTC
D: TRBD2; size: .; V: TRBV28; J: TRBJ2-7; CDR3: CASSSGAGGPVYEQYF; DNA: TGTGCCAGCAGTTCCGGGGCGGGAGGGCCCGTCTACGAGCAGTACTTC
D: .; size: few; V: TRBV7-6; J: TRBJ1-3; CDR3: CASSLAPGGTSGNTIYF; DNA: TGTGCCAGCAGCTTAGCGCCGGGGGGCACATCTGGAAACACCATATATTTT
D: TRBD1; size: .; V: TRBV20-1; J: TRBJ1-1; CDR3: CSASGNPGTAIF; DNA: TGCAGTGCTAGTGGTAACCCCGGGACAGCGATATTT
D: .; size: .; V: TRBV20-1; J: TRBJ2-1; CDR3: CSARSDGSQFF; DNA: TGCAGTGCTAGATCTGACGGGAGTCAGTTCTTC
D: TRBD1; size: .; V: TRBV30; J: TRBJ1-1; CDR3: CAWSPRQGVNTEAFF; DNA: TGTGCCTGGAGTCCACGACAGGGAGTGAACACTGAAGCTTTCTTT
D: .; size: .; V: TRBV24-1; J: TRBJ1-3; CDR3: CATSRGTDSGNTIYF; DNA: TGTGCCACCAGTCGGGGTACGGATTCTGGAAACACCATATATTTT
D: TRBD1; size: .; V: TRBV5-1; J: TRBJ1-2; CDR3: CASSSDPGQTDGYTF; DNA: TGCGCCAGCAGTTCGGATCCGGGACAGACCGATGGCTACACCTTC
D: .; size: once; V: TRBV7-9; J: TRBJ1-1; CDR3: CASRPPLRNGTEAFF; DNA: TGTGCCAGCAGACCTCCGCTTCGGAACGGGACTGAAGCTTTCTTT
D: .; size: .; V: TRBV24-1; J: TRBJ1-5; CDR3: CATQTGLGQPQHF; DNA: TGTGCCACCCAAACAGGGTTAGGACAGCCCCAGCATTTT
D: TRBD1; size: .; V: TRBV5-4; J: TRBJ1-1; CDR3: CASSLSTGGTEAFF; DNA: TGTGCCAGCAGCTTGTCTACAGGGGGCACTGAAGCTTTCTTT
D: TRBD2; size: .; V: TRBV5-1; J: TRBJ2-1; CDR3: CASSLVAGDNEQFF; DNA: TGCGCCAGCAGCTTGGTGGCGGGAGATAATGAGCAGTTCTTC
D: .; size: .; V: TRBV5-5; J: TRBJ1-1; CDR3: CASSFQGGNTEAFF; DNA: TGTGCCAGCAGCTTCCAGGGAGGGAACACTGAAGCTTTCTTT
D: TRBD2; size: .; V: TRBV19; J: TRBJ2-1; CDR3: CASNAGGFSNEQFF; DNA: TGTGCCAGTAACGCGGGGGGGTTTAGTAATGAGCAGTTCTTC
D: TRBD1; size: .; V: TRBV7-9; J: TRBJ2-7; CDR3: CASSLTGALLNEQYF; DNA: TGTGCCAGCAGCTTAACAGGGGCTCTCCTAAACGAGCAGTACTTC
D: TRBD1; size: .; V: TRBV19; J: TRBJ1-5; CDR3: CASSRDRSSNQPQHF; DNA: TGTGCCAGTAGTCGGGACAGGAGTAGCAATCAGCCCCAGCATTTT
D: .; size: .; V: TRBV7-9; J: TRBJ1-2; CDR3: CASSPDTF; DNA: TGTGCCAGCAGCCCAGACACCTTC
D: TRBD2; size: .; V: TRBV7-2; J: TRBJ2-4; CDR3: CASSSGLAGGLAKNIQYF; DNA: TGTGCCAGCAGCTCGGGACTAGCGGGAGGGTTAGCCAAAAACATTCAGTACTTC
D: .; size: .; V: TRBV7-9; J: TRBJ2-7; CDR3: CASSFDTPYEQYF; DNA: TGTGCCAGCAGCTTTGACACTCCCTACGAGCAGTACTTC
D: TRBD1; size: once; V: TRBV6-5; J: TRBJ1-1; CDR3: CASSRDRRNTEAFF; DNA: TGTGCCAGCTCCCGGGACAGGAGGAACACTGAAGCTTTCTTT
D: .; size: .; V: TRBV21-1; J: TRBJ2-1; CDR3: CATLSDVDRGKDQFF; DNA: TGTGCCACACTCAGCGACGTAGACAGGGGAAAGGATCAGTTCTTC
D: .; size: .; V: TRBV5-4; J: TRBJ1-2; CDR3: CASSRTPDSYGYTF; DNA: TGTGCCAGCAGCCGGACACCGGACAGCTATGGCTACACCTTC
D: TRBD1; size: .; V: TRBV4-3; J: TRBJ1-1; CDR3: CASSQFAGGTEAFF; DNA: TGCGCCAGCAGCCAGTTTGCAGGGGGCACTGAAGCTTTCTTT
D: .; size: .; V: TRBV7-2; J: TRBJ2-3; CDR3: CASSYSADTQYF; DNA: TGTGCCAGCAGCTATAGTGCAGATACGCAGTATTTT
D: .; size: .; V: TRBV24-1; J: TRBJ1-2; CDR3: CATTEGGDSNYGYTF; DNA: TGTGCCACCACCGAGGGAGGAGACTCTAACTATGGCTACACCTTC
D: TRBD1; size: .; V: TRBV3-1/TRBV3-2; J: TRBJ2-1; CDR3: CASSQGYRGRKFF; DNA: TGTGCCAGCAGCCAAGGATACAGGGGGCGAAAGTTCTTC
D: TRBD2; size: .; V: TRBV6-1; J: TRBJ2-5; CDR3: CASSVGTSGGQETQYF; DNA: TGTGCCAGCAGTGTCGGGACTAGCGGGGGACAAGAGACCCAGTACTTC
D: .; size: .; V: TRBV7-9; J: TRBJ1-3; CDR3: CASSPAGYSGNTIYF; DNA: TGTGCCAGCAGCCCGGCCGGGTACTCTGGAAACACCATATATTTT